Listed below are T cell receptor beta chains from one sample, sequenced in a study of identical twins. MiXCR, applied by TCRdb to the 5' RACE reads, yields one record per CDR3 protein. Altogether fewer than 800,000 distinct CDR3 sequences are present, less than 9% being singletons, with the ten largest covering 1.6%. The sample was also reused in another study, on yellow fever vaccine responses in identical twins.

Sample: PBMCs. All receptors come from a woman aged 18-29 years in good health. CDR3s leave out the opening cysteine and the closing phenylalanine or tryptophan. Fields, in order: clone size, J gene, V gene, D gene, CDR3 protein. A D gene is named only where the DNA matches it firmly. Clone size is given for some rows only: seen once, a few or many times, or a class if the clone is expanded.

many TRBJ1-2 TRBV3-1 TRBD1 ASSHLGTAGRLGYT
many TRBJ1-3 TRBV3-1 NA ASSPVDGISGNTIY
few TRBJ2-7 TRBV12-3/TRBV12-4 TRBD2 ASSTSGLAASYEQY
many TRBJ2-1 TRBV11-3 NA ASSLEGGYNEQF
many TRBJ1-1 TRBV5-1 TRBD1 ASSLGGQGPTEAF
NA TRBJ2-5 TRBV9 NA ASSVHSGQETQY
many TRBJ2-1 TRBV3-1 NA ASSQEIAASYNEQF
many TRBJ2-5 TRBV12-3/TRBV12-4 NA ASGPEETQY
NA TRBJ2-1 TRBV12-3/TRBV12-4 TRBD2 ASSARGGEGNEQF
NA TRBJ1-3 TRBV12-3/TRBV12-4 NA ASTNSGNTIY
many TRBJ2-1 TRBV27 TRBD1 ASSSGQGVWF
NA TRBJ1-1 TRBV5-1 NA ASGADPGSTEAF
few TRBJ2-1 TRBV3-1 NA ASSQGSGAQF
few TRBJ2-1 TRBV4-1 NA ASSQAAESNNEQF
NA TRBJ2-1 TRBV10-3 TRBD1 AIRQGTELNEQF
NA TRBJ1-2 TRBV9 NA ASSVVVGMNYGYT
NA TRBJ1-5 TRBV12-3/TRBV12-4 NA ASSMGFSFNQPQH
NA TRBJ2-1 TRBV12-3/TRBV12-4 NA ASSLTHPGQGCDEQF
NA TRBJ2-3 TRBV7-9 TRBD2 ASSLNLAGADTQY